Each of the 28 T cell receptor beta chains below was sequenced from the same sample in a study of cytomegalovirus exposure and HLA in healthy donors. PCR involved 60 Vbeta and 13 Jbeta primers. Repertoires were generated with immunoSEQ multiplex PCR, while TCRdb's copy carries only in-frame clones and drops some. This sample carries 100,000 to 150,000 clones, 65% to 75% of them seen once, and the ten largest clones take 4.2%. Sequenced sample: PBMCs. These receptor sequences come from a woman in her forties or fifties in good health and CMV-seropositive.

About this clone itself: An end of the junction differs from the germline gene, which may be a read error. V and J are TRBV27 and TRBJ2-7, with 9 bases that match TRBD2. Per germline, CDR1 MNHEY and CDR2 SMNVEV (reference sequence). The CDR3 covers 13 residues. This CDR3 is CASSSDSGLATEF. The CDR3 nucleotides are TGTGCCAGCAGTTCCGACTCTGGACTAGCGACAGAATTC.

The gene calls are TRBV6-1 and TRBJ1-1, with 9 bases aligning to TRBD1. J lost 14 bases, V lost 0 bases, and 7 bases had no gene match. Germline-derived CDR1 and CDR2 are MNHNS and SASEGT. This CDR3 contains 13 residues. The CDR3 region is CASSEAGDRVFFF. For the CDR3, the DNA is TGTGCCAGCAGTGAAGCGGGGGACAGGGTGTTCTTCTTT.

V and J are TRBV14 and TRBJ1-2; TRBD1 matches at 9 bases. Germline lookup yields CDR1 SGHDN and CDR2 FVKESK. The CDR3 has 14 amino acids. V lost 4 bases, J lost 3 bases, and 3 bases stayed unmatched. The CDR3 protein is CASSPGTGYYGYTF. In DNA, the CDR3 is TGTGCCAGCAGCCCCGGGACAGGGTACTATGGCTACACCTTC.

This chain links TRBV4-1 with TRBJ2-1; D might be TRBD2 (6 bases). The CDR3 is 17 amino acids. CDR1 and CDR2 (germline): MGHRA, YSYEKL. V was pared by 0 bases and J by 3 bases, with 15 bases between. Here the CDR3 reads CASSQDPQPSVYNEQFF. The DNA of the CDR3 is TGCGCCAGCAGCCAAGACCCCCAGCCTAGCGTCTACAATGAGCAGTTCTTC.

This clone was detected many times. The V and J genes are TRBV4-3 and TRBJ2-3; 8 nucleotides agree with TRBD2. The length of the CDR3 is 16 residues. CDR1 and CDR2 (germline): LGHNA, YSLEER. Trimming removed 0 bases from V and 6 bases from J; junction bases left unmatched: 8. CDR3 DNA: TGCGCCAGCAGCCAAGAATTCGGGGGGGGGCCGGATACGCAGTATTTT. It translates to CASSQEFGGGPDTQYF.

The chain uses TRBV5-1 and TRBJ1-2; the D gene is possibly TRBD1 (6 bases). The CDR3 runs to 15 residues. Trimming took 0 bases from V and 4 from J, leaving 13 bases between them. Per germline, CDR1 SGHRS and CDR2 YFSETQ. The CDR3 DNA reads TGCGCCAGCAGCTTGGAGGGGGGGTCCGGCTATGGCTACACCTTC. Translating it yields CASSLEGGSGYGYTF.

This clone occurred a few times. Additional DNA sequences in this sample encode the identical CDR3. The chain recombines TRBV7-3 with TRBJ2-7, with 8 bases fitting TRBD2. Unmatched junction bases numbered 4, after V lost 6 bases and J lost 3 bases. Germline V CDR1 and CDR2: SGHTA, FQGTGA. The CDR3 is made up of 13 amino acids. CDR3 sequence: CASSPSGGYEQYF. The CDR3 DNA follows: TGTGCCAGCAGTCCAAGCGGGGGCTACGAGCAGTACTTC.

The rearrangement uses TRBV7-9 and TRBJ2-1, with TRBD2 matching 9 bases. The trim removed 7 bases at V and 1 base at J, leaving 5 bases unmatched. CDR1 and CDR2 from the germline V gene are SEHNR and FQNEAQ (reference sequence). CDR3 length equals 15 residues. The CDR3 sequence is CASISSGGSYNEQFF. In nucleotides, the CDR3 is TGTGCCAGCATCAGTAGCGGGGGTTCCTACAATGAGCAGTTCTTC.

The rearrangement joins TRBV19 to TRBJ1-3; D is undetermined. The germline V gene encodes CDR1 LNHDA and CDR2 SQIVND (reference sequence). The V gene lost 3 bases and the J gene lost 7 bases, with 16 bases spanning the gap. The CDR3 has 15 amino acids. The CDR3 loop is CASSIRPLSRNTIYF. CDR3 DNA: TGTGCCAGTAGTATCCGTCCCCTCTCTCGGAACACCATATATTTT.

A single count supports this clone. The chain employs TRBV29-1 and TRBJ1-2; D is unclear. Germline CDR1 and CDR2: SQVTM and ANQGSEA. V gave up 0 bases and J gave up 7 bases, with 9 bases separating them. This CDR3 is 12 amino acids long. CDR3 coding DNA: TGCAGCGTTGAAGATATGAGGAGTGGCTACACCTTC. Its protein product is CSVEDMRSGYTF.

The chain joins TRBV5-1 to TRBJ2-1; 7 bases line up with TRBD2. Germline lookup yields CDR1 SGHRS and CDR2 YFSETQ. The CDR3 is made up of 17 amino acids. The V gene end was trimmed by 2 bases and the J gene end by 1 base; junction bases not matched to a gene: 9. CDR3 loop: CASSLASGAQSYNEQFF. CDR3 in DNA: TGCGCCAGCAGCTTAGCGAGCGGGGCCCAATCCTACAATGAGCAGTTCTTC.

This chain uses TRBV10-2 with TRBJ2-2; tentatively, D is TRBD1 (5 bases). Trimming removed 9 bases at V and 3 bases at J, with 17 bases between. CDR3 size: 15 residues. Germline CDR1 is WSHSY and CDR2 is SAAADI. This CDR3 reads CASDKGFRDTGELFF. In nucleotides, the CDR3 is TGCGCCAGTGATAAGGGGTTTAGGGACACCGGGGAGCTGTTTTTT.

The chain combines TRBV27 with TRBJ2-1; no reliable D call. Germline lookup yields CDR1 MNHEY and CDR2 SMNVEV (reference sequence). CDR3 size: 14 residues. Trimming pared 0 bases from V and 5 bases from J, leaving 8 bases between. CDR3 bases: TGTGCCAGCAGTTTATCGAGAGTAAACAATGAGCAGTTCTTC. Its protein product is CASSLSRVNNEQFF.

The table lists this clone with a few counts. The chain couples TRBV7-3 to TRBJ2-5, with TRBD2 matching over 10 bases. V was pared by 5 bases and J by 4 bases, with 7 bases of the junction left unmatched. CDR3 size: 15 residues. Germline V gene sequence: CDR1 SGHTA, CDR2 FQGTGA. This CDR3 reads CASSRLAGAGETQYF. The CDR3 DNA sequence: TGTGCCAGCAGCCGCCTAGCGGGGGCCGGAGAGACCCAGTACTTC. The full variable domain, in which reference TRBV7-3 and TRBJ2-5 provide the parts outside the CDR3, is GAGVSQTPSNKVTEKGKYVELRCDPISGHTALYWYRQSLGQGPEFLIYFQGTGAADDSGLPNDRFFAVRPEGSVSTLKIQRTERGDSAVYLCASSRLAGAGETQYFGPGTRLLVL.

The chain carries TRBV5-8 and TRBJ2-7, with D maybe TRBD2 (6 bases). Germline CDR1 reads SGHTS; CDR2 reads YDEGEE. CDR3 size: 14 residues. V gave up 2 bases and J gave up 5 bases, with 14 bases separating them. The CDR3 DNA reads as TGTGCCAGCAGCTTAAATCTCAGGGAGGACGAGCAGTACTTC. This codes for CASSLNLREDEQYF.

V and J are TRBV11-2 and TRBJ1-6, with D uncertain. Germline V lookup: CDR1 SGHAT, CDR2 FQNNGV. V was clipped by 2 bases and J by 6 bases, with 17 bases between them. The CDR3 totals 17 residues. CDR3 sequence (DNA): TGTGCCAGCAGCTTACGCGGCGGACCCGAGGGTAATTCACCCCTCCACTTT. The encoded protein is CASSLRGGPEGNSPLHF. Supplemented by reference TRBV11-2 and TRBJ1-6, the full variable domain reads EAGVAQSPRYKIIEKRQSVAFWCNPISGHATLYWYQQILGQGPKLLIQFQNNGVVDDSQLPKDRFSAERLKGVDSTLKIQPAKLEDSAVYLCASSLRGGPEGNSPLHFGNGTRLTVT.

The V and J genes are TRBV2 and TRBJ1-6; maybe TRBD1 (5 bases). Trimming left V 8 bases short and J 7 bases short, with 18 bases between. From germline, CDR1 is SNHLY and CDR2 FYNNEI. The CDR3 contains 15 residues. CDR3 residues: CASRQGAGLNSPLHF. Written as DNA, the CDR3 is TGTGCCAGCCGGCAAGGAGCAGGGCTAAATTCACCCCTCCACTTT.

The chain combines TRBV7-2 with TRBJ1-6, with D perhaps TRBD1 (5 bases). V lost 3 bases and J lost 13, with 16 bases in between. The germline V gene encodes CDR1 SGHTA and CDR2 FQGNSA. The CDR3 has 14 amino acids. CDR3 protein: CASSFLVRGYPLHF. The CDR3, as DNA: TGTGCCAGCAGCTTTCTTGTGCGGGGCTATCCCCTCCACTTT.

The genes are TRBV5-1 and TRBJ2-3, with 8 bases identical to TRBD2. The CDR3 spans 15 residues. From germline, CDR1 is SGHRS and CDR2 YFSETQ. The ends lost 1 base at V and 0 bases at J; junction bases unmatched: 1. The CDR3 DNA reads TGCGCCAGCAGCTTGCAGCGGGGGAGCACAGATACGCAGTATTTT. This translates into CASSLQRGSTDTQYF.

The chain is built from TRBV30 and TRBJ1-2; possibly TRBD1 for D (6 bases). The CDR3 has 14 residues. Germline V gene data show CDR1 as GTSNPN and CDR2 as SVGIG (reference sequence). The germline V and J ends were trimmed by 4 bases and 6 bases, with 18 bases remaining between them. The chain's CDR3 is CAWTRPDRMDGYTF. CDR3 bases: TGTGCCTGGACGCGTCCGGACAGAATGGATGGCTACACCTTC.

Comments on this clone: Other DNA variants within this sample encode the same CDR3. CDR3 nucleotide sequence: TGTGCCAGTAGTAGGACAGGGGGCCTTCAGCCCCAGCATTTT. This gives the protein CASSRTGGLQPQHF. The gene calls are TRBV19 and TRBJ1-5, with 11 positions matching TRBD1. In germline, CDR1 is LNHDA, CDR2 SQIVND (reference sequence). Trimming removed 4 bases from V and 6 bases from J; junction bases left unmatched: 2. The CDR3 is made up of 14 amino acids.

This chain connects TRBV13 to TRBJ2-7, with TRBD2 matching 14 bases. V lost 4 bases, J lost 2 bases, and 7 bases stayed unmatched. This CDR3 is built from 17 residues. Per the germline V gene, CDR1 is PRHDT and CDR2 is FYEKMQ (reference sequence). The CDR3 coding sequence is TGTGCCAGCAGCTCCGCGGGACTAGCGGGGGTGACCTACGAGCAGTACTTC. Protein sequence: CASSSAGLAGVTYEQYF.

The chain uses TRBV5-1 and TRBJ1-6, with D maybe TRBD1 (5 bases). Germline V gene data show CDR1 as SGHRS and CDR2 as YFSETQ. The germline V and J ends were trimmed by 0 bases and 8 bases, with 15 bases remaining between them. This CDR3 is 16 amino acids long. The CDR3 spells CASSLVVGTGDSPLHF. CDR3 bases: TGCGCCAGCAGCTTGGTCGTGGGGACGGGGGATTCACCCCTCCACTTT.

The V and J genes are TRBV7-8 and TRBJ1-2; the match to TRBD1 covers 12 bases. The CDR3 consists of 14 residues. J gave up 8 bases and V 4 bases, and 5 bases lay outside the gene matches. Germline CDR1 is SGHVS and CDR2 is FQNEAQ. This CDR3 is CASSSTGTGGGYTF. CDR3 DNA: TGTGCCAGCAGCTCCACCGGGACAGGGGGCGGCTACACCTTC.

The rearrangement joins TRBV21-1 to TRBJ1-4. TRBV21-1 is a recognized pseudogene. The CDR3 loop spans 16 amino acids. CDR3 amino acids: CASSKGGSIMEEKLFF. CDR3 DNA: TGTGCCAGCAGCAAAGGTGGCTCCATAATGGAGGAAAAACTGTTTTTT.

This clone has a handful of counts. V usage is TRBV5-1 and J usage is TRBJ1-2, with TRBD1 identical over 12 bases. This CDR3 has 16 amino acids. The junction had 10 bases not matched to a gene; V was cut back by 4 bases and J by 6 bases. Germline-derived CDR1 and CDR2 are SGHRS and YFSETQ. The CDR3, as DNA: TGCGCCAGCAGCCCTAATCCGGGACAGGGGGCGAATGGCTACACCTTC. Translating it yields CASSPNPGQGANGYTF.

This clone was detected only once. The V and J genes are TRBV29-1 and TRBJ1-1, with 11 nucleotides matching TRBD1. Germline CDR1 is SQVTM and CDR2 is ANQGSEA. V was pared by 6 bases and J by 6 bases, with 15 bases of the junction left unmatched. The CDR3 extends over 16 amino acids. CDR3 sequence reads: CSVGGTGGRSSSEAFF. The CDR3 DNA reads TGCAGCGTCGGTGGGACAGGGGGGAGAAGTAGCTCTGAAGCTTTCTTT.

This chain joins TRBV9 and TRBJ1-3, with D perhaps TRBD1 (6 bases). Trimming removed 2 bases at V and 0 bases at J, with 6 bases between. From germline, CDR1 is SGDLS and CDR2 YYNGEE. This CDR3 comprises 14 residues. The CDR3 reads CASSVTGSGNTIYF. CDR3 nucleotides: TGTGCCAGCAGCGTGACAGGCTCTGGAAACACCATATATTTT. Filled out from reference TRBV9 and TRBJ1-3, the complete variable domain reads DSGVTQTPKHLITATGQRVTLRCSPRSGDLSVYWYQQSLDQGLQFLIQYYNGEERAKGNILERFSAQQFPDLHSELNLSSLELGDSALYFCASSVTGSGNTIYFGEGSWLTVV.